These 8 T cell receptor beta chains share one sample of origin, sequenced in a study of T-cell reconstitution after alpha-beta-depleted transplantation in children (dated by TCRdb to 2016 to 2017). The treatment or condition tag for this specimen amounts to: allogeneic hematopoietic cell transplantation with graft depleted of TCRalphabeta T cells and CD19 B cells. Preparation of the library involved PCR. Sequencing used an Illumina HiSeq 2500. TCR library preparation used molecular barcoding, with unique molecular identifiers applied to normalize quantification of the TCRbeta repertoire. Through fastp at Q25 and MiXCR, TCRdb rebuilt clones from the public reads, retaining in-frame beta chains. Records with the same CDR3 protein are collapsed into one entry carrying the most frequent genes and DNA. This sample comprises around 190,000 distinct CDR3 sequences, roughly 7% of them detected only once. 4.5% to 6.5% of the sample is held by the ten biggest clonotypes.

The source material was PBMCs, sampled before TCRalphabeta/CD19-depleted stem cell transplant. The receptors stem from a boy younger than 10 with acute lymphoblastic leukemia, due to receive a stem cell transplant.

This clonotype was picked up many times. This chain links TRBV30 with TRBJ2-7; 11 nucleotides line up with TRBD2. Germline V gene sequence: CDR1 GTSNPN, CDR2 SVGIG (reference sequence). V gave up 3 bases and J gave up 5 bases; unmatched junction bases: 0. CDR3 length equals 12 residues. The CDR3 here is CAWRTSGNEQYF. The DNA of the CDR3 is TGTGCCTGGAGGACTAGCGGGAACGAGCAGTACTTC.

This chain connects TRBV6-4 to TRBJ2-2; D remains ambiguous. This CDR3 has 14 residues. The V end was cut by 3 bases, the J end by 1 base, with 6 bases between. CDR1 is MRHNA, CDR2 SNTAGT, per germline. The CDR3 DNA follows: TGTGCCAGCAGTGAGGGCTGGAACACCGGGGAGCTGTTTTTT. It is translated as CASSEGWNTGELFF.

Only a few counts were recorded for this clonotype. V gene TRBV27 combines with J gene TRBJ2-1; a possible D gene is TRBD2 (8 bases). There are 15 residues in the CDR3. Looked up from germline, CDR1 is MNHEY and CDR2 is SMNVEV (reference sequence). The V gene lost 7 bases and the J gene lost 4 bases, with 17 bases spanning the gap. The DNA for the CDR3 is TGTGCCAGCACAGCAGGGGGACTAGGGTACAATGAGCAGTTCTTC. Amino acids: CASTAGGLGYNEQFF.

The V gene is TRBV7-9, the J gene TRBJ2-7; 8 bases line up with TRBD2. The length of the CDR3 is 15 residues. Germline assignment: CDR1 SEHNR and CDR2 FQNEAQ (reference sequence). The junction had 3 bases not matched to a gene; V was cut back by 0 bases and J by 2 bases. This chain's CDR3 is CASSLAAGVTYEQYF. CDR3 sequence (DNA): TGTGCCAGCAGCTTAGCAGCGGGGGTAACCTACGAGCAGTACTTC.

Many counts were recorded for this clonotype. V and J are TRBV18 and TRBJ2-1, with a possible D match to TRBD1 (5 bases). Germline loops: CDR1 KGHSH, CDR2 LQKENI. V was clipped by 6 bases and J by 7 bases, with 19 bases between them. The CDR3 runs 15 residues. CDR3 loop: CASSLAGSAGNEQFF. The CDR3 region has the DNA TGTGCCAGCTCCCTCGCCGGGTCGGCAGGGAATGAGCAGTTCTTC. Together with reference TRBV18 and TRBJ2-1, the CDR3 gives the full variable domain: NAGVMQNPRHLVRRRGQEARLRCSPMKGHSHVYWYRQLPEEGLKFMVYLQKENIIDESGMPKERFSAEFPKEGPSILRIQQVVRGDSAAYFCASSLAGSAGNEQFFGPGTRLTVL.

This clonotype was detected only a few times. CDR3 DNA: TGCAGTCTGGTAGAAGCGGGGGAAGATACGCAGTATTTT. Amino acids: CSLVEAGEDTQYF. The chain is built from TRBV20-1 and TRBJ2-3, with 8 bases identical to TRBD2. From germline, CDR1 is DFQATT and CDR2 SNEGSKA (reference sequence). This CDR3 contains 13 residues. V shed 8 bases and J 5 bases; nucleotides not matched to a gene: 9.

For this clonotype: A read error is possible here, since a much larger clone lies one base away. The chain links TRBV10-3 to TRBJ2-7; 10 nucleotides line up with TRBD2. CDR3 length: 24 amino acids. Per germline, CDR1 ENHRY and CDR2 SYGVKD. The CDR3 DNA reads as TGTGCCATCAGTGAACGGGCTAGCGGGAGTCGGGTACGACGACCACAAAACAGCTCCTGCGAGCAGTACTTC. This sequence encodes CAISERASGSRVRRPQNSSCEQYF.

Ten or more counts support this clonotype. This chain joins TRBV28 and TRBJ2-7; TRBD2 agrees at 12 bases. This CDR3 region has 14 residues. Looked up from germline, CDR1 is MDHEN and CDR2 is SYDVKM. The V segment lost 6 bases and the J segment 6 bases; nucleotides outside the gene matches: 6. CDR3 protein: CASRRTSGTVEQYF. In DNA form, the CDR3 reads TGTGCCAGCAGAAGGACTAGCGGGACGGTCGAGCAGTACTTC.